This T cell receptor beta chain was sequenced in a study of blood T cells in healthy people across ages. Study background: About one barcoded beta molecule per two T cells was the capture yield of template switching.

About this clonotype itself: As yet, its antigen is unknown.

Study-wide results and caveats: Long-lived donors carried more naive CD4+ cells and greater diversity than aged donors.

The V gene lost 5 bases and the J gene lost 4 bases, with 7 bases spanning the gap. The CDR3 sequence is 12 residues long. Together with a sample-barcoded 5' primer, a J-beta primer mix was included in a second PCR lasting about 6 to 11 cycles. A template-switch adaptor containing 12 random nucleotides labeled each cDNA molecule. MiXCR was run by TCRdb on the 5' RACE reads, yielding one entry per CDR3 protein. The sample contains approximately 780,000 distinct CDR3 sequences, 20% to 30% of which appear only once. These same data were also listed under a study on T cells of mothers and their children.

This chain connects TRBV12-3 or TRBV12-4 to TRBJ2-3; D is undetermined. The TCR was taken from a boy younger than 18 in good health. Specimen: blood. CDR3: CASSVKADTQYF. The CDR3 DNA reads TGTGCCAGCAGTGTCAAGGCAGATACGCAGTATTTT.